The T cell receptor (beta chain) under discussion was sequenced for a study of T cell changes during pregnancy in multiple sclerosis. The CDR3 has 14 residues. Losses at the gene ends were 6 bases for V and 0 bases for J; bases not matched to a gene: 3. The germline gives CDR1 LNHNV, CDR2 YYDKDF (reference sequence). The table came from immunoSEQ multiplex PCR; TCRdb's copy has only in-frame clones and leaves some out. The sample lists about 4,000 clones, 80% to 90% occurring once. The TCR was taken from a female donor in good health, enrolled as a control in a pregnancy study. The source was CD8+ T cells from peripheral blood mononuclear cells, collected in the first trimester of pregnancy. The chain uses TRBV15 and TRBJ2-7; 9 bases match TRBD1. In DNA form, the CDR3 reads TGTGCCACCAGGGAACAGGGGGCCTCCTACGAGCAGTACTTC. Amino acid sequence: CATREQGASYEQYF.